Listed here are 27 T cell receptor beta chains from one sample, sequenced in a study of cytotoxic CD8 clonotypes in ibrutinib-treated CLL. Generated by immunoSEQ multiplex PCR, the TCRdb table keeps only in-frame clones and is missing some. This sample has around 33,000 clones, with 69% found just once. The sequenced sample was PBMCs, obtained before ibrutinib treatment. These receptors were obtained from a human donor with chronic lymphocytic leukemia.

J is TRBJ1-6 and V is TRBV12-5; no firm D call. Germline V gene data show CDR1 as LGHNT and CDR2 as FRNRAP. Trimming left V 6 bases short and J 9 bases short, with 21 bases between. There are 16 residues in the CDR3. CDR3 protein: CASGGSETLVPSPLHF. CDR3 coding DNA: TGTGCTAGTGGGGGTTCCGAGACCCTCGTTCCTTCACCCCTCCACTTT.

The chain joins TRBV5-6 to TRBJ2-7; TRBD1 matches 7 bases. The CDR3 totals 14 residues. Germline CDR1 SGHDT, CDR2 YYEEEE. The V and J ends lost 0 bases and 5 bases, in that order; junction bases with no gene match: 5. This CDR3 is CASSLGQGGNEQYF. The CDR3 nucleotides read TGTGCCAGCAGCTTGGGACAGGGTGGAAACGAGCAGTACTTC.

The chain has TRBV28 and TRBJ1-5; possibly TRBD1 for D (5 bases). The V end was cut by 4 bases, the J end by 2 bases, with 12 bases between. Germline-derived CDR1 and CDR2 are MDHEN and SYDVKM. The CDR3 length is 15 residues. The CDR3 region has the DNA TGTGCCAGCAGTTCCCCCCAGGGTCGCAATCAGCCCCAGCATTTT. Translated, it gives CASSSPQGRNQPQHF.

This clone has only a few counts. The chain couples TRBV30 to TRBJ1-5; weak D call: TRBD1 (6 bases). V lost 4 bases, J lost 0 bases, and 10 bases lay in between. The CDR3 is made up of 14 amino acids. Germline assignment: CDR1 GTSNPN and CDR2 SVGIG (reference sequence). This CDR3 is CAWTGAYSNQPQHF. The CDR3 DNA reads TGTGCCTGGACAGGGGCCTATAGCAATCAGCCCCAGCATTTT.

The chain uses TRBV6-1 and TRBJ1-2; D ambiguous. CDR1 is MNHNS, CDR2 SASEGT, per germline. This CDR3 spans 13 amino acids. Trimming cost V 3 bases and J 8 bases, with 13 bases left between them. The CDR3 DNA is TGTGCCAGCAGTGACCTGTCGGAGGACGGCTACACCTTC. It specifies CASSDLSEDGYTF.

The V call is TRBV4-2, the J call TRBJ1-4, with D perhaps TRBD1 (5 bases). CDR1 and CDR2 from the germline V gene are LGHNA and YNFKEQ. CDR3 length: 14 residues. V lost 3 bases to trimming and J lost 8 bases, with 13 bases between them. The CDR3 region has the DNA TGTGCCAGCAGCCATGGCCGGGACGGGGAAAAACTGTTTTTT. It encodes CASSHGRDGEKLFF.

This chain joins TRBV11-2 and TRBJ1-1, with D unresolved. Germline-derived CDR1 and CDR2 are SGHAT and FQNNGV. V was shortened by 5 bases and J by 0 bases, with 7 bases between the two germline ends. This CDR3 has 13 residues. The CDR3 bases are TGTGCCAGCAGCCCTCGAATGAACACTGAAGCTTTCTTT. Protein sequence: CASSPRMNTEAFF.

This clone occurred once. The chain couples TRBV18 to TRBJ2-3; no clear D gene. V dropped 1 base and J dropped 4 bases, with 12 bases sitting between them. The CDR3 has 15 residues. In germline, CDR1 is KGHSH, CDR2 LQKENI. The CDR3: CASSPLHPGADTQYF. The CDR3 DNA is TGTGCCAGCTCACCACTTCACCCTGGGGCAGATACGCAGTATTTT.

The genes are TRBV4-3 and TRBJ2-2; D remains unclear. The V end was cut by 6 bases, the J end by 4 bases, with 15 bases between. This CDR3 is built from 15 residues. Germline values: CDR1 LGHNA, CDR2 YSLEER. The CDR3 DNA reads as TGCGCCAGCAGTCAAAACGACTTGGTCACCGGGGAGCTGTTTTTT. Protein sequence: CASSQNDLVTGELFF.

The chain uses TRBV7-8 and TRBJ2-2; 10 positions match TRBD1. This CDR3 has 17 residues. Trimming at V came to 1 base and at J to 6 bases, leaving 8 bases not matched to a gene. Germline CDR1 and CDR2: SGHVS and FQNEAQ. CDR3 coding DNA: TGTGCCAGCAGCTTAGTCCCCGGGACAGGGGATCCCGGGGAGCTGTTTTTT. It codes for CASSLVPGTGDPGELFF.

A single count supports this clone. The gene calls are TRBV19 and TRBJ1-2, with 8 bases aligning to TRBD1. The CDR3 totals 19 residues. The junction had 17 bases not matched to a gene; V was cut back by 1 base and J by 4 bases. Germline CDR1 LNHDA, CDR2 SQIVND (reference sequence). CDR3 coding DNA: TGTGCCAGTAGTATAGGAGTTGCGGGACAGGAGAAACTTGTCTATGGCTACACCTTC. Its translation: CASSIGVAGQEKLVYGYTF. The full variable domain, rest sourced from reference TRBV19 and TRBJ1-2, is DGGITQSPKYLFRKEGQNVTLSCEQNLNHDAMYWYRQDPGQGLRLIYYSQIVNDFQKGDIAEGYSVSREKKESFPLTVTSAQKNPTAFYLCASSIGVAGQEKLVYGYTFGSGTRLTVV.

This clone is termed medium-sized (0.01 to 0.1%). This chain's CDR3 is CASSLTANTGELFF. CDR3 nucleotide sequence: TGTGCCAGCAGCTTAACAGCAAACACCGGGGAGCTGTTTTTT. V is TRBV7-9 and J is TRBJ2-2; D is unresolved. The CDR3 consists of 14 residues. With 2 bases removed from V and 2 bases from J, the gap between germline ends came to 6 bases. CDR1 SEHNR and CDR2 FQNEAQ come from the germline V gene (reference sequence).

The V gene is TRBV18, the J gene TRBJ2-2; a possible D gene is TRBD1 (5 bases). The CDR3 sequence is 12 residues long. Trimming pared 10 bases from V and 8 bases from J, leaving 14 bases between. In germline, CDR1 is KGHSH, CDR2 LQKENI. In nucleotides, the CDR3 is TGTGCCACCTCCCCAAACAGGGGGGAGCTGTTTTTT. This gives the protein CATSPNRGELFF. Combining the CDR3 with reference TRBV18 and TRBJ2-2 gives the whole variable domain NAGVMQNPRHLVRRRGQEARLRCSPMKGHSHVYWYRQLPEEGLKFMVYLQKENIIDESGMPKERFSAEFPKEGPSILRIQQVVRGDSAAYFCATSPNRGELFFGEGSRLTVL.

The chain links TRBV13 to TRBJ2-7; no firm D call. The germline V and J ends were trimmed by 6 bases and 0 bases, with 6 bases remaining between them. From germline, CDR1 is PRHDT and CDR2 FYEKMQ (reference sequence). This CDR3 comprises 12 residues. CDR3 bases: TGTGCCAGCAGGCTTGACTCCTACGAGCAGTACTTC. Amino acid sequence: CASRLDSYEQYF.

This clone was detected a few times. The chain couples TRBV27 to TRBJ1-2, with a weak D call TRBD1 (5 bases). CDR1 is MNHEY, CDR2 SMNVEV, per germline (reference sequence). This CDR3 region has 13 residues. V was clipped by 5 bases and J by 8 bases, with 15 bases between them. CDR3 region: CASSPSGAGGYTF. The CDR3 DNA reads TGTGCCAGCAGTCCCTCTGGGGCGGGAGGCTACACCTTC.

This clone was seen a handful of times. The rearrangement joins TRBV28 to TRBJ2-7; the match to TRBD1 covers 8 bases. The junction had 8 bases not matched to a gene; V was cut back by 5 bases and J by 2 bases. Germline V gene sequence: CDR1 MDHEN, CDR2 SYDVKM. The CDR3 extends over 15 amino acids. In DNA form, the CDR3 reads TGTGCCAGCAGTGGGCCTGGACAGGGAACCTACGAGCAGTACTTC. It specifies CASSGPGQGTYEQYF. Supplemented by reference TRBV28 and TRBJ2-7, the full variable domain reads DVKVTQSSRYLVKRTGEKVFLECVQDMDHENMFWYRQDPGLGLRLIYFSYDVKMKEKGDIPEGYSVSREKKERFSLILESASTNQTSMYLCASSGPGQGTYEQYFGPGTRLTVT.

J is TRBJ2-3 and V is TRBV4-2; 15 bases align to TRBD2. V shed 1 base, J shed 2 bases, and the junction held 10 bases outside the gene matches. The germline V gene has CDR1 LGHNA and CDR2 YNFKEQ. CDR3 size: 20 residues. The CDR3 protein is CASSQAGTSGGLSSTDTQYF. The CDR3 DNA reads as TGTGCCAGCAGCCAAGCCGGGACTAGCGGGGGGCTATCATCCACAGATACGCAGTATTTT.

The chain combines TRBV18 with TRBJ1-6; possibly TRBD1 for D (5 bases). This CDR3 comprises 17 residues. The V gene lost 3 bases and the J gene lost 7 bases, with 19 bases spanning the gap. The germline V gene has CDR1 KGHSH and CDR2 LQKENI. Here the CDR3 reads CASSPYSLGDLNSPLHF. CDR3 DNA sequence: TGTGCCAGCTCACCTTACAGTCTGGGGGATTTGAATTCACCCCTCCACTTT.

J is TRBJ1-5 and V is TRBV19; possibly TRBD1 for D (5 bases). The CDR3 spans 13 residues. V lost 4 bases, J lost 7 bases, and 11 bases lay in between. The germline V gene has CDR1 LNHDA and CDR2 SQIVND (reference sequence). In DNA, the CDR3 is TGTGCCAGTAGTACAGGGATCCTGCAGCCCCAGCATTTT. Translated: CASSTGILQPQHF.

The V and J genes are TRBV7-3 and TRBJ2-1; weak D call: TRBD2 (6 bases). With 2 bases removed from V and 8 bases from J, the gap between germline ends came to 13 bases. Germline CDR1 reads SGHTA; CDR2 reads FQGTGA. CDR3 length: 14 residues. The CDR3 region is CASSLRGLRDEQFF. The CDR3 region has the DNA TGTGCCAGCAGCTTACGGGGGTTAAGGGATGAGCAGTTCTTC.

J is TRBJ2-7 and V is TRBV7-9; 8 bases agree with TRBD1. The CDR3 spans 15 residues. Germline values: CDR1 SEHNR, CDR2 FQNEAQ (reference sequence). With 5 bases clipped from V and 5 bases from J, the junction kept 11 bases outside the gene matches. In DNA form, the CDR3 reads TGTGCCAGCAGCCTGGGGACAGGAGGAGTCGACGAGCAGTACTTC. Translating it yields CASSLGTGGVDEQYF. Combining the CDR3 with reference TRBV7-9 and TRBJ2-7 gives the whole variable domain DTGVSQNPRHKITKRGQNVTFRCDPISEHNRLYWYRQTLGQGPEFLTYFQNEAQLEKSRLLSDRFSAERPKGSFSTLEIQRTEQGDSAMYLCASSLGTGGVDEQYFGPGTRLTVT.

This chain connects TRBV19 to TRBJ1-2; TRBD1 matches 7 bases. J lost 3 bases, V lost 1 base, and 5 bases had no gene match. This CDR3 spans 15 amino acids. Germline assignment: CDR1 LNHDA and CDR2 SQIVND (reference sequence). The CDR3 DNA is TGTGCCAGTAGTATAGGACAGGGTCCTCACTATGGCTACACCTTC. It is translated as CASSIGQGPHYGYTF.

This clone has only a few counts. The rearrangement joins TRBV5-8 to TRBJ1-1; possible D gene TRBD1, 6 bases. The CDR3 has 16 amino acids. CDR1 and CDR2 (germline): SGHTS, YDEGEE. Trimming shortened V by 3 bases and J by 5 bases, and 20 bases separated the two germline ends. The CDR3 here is CASSSHGRGGGTEAFF. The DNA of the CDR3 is TGTGCCAGCAGCTCCCACGGAAGGGGAGGGGGTACTGAAGCTTTCTTT.

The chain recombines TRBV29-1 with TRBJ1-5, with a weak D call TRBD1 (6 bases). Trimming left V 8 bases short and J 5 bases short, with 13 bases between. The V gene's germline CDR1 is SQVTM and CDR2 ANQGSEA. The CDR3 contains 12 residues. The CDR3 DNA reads TGCAGCTTCTCGTCAGGGGATCAGCCCCAGCATTTT. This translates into CSFSSGDQPQHF.

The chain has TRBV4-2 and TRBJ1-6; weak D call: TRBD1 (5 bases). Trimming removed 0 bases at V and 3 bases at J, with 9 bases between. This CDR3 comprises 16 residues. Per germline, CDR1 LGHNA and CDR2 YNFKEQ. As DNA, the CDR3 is TGTGCCAGCAGCCAAGACCCCGACAGCTATAATTCACCCCTCCACTTT. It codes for CASSQDPDSYNSPLHF.

The CDR3 spells CASSLNSKSTVYEQFF. The CDR3 DNA follows: TGTGCCAGCAGCTTAAACAGCAAATCGACAGTATACGAGCAGTTCTTC. The chain joins TRBV7-3 to TRBJ2-1, with a tentative D call TRBD1 (5 bases). Germline V gene sequence: CDR1 SGHTA, CDR2 FQGTGA. The CDR3 runs to 16 residues. Trimming left V 1 base short and J 10 bases short, with 20 bases between.

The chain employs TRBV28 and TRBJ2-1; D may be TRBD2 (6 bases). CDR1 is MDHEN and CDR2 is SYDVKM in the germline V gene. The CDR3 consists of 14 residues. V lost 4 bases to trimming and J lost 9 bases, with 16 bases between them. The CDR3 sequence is CASSWTPEGFEQFF. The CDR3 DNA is TGTGCCAGCAGTTGGACACCGGAGGGTTTTGAGCAGTTCTTC.